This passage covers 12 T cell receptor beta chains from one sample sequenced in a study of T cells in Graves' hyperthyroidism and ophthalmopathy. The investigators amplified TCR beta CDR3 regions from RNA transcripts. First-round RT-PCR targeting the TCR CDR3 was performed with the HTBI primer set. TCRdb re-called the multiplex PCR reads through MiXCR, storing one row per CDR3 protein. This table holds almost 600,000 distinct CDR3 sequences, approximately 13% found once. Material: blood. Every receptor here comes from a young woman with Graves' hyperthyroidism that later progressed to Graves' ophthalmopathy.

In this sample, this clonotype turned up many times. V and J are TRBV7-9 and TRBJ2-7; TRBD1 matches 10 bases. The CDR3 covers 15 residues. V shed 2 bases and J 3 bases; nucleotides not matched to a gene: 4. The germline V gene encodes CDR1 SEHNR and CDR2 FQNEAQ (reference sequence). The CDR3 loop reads CASSLPGQGHYEQYF. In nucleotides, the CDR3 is TGTGCCAGCAGCTTACCGGGACAGGGGCACTACGAGCAGTACTTC. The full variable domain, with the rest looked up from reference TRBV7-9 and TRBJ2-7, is DTGVSQNPRHKITKRGQNVTFRCDPISEHNRLYWYRQTLGQGPEFLTYFQNEAQLEKSRLLSDRFSAERPKGSFSTLEIQRTEQGDSAMYLCASSLPGQGHYEQYFGPGTRLTVT.

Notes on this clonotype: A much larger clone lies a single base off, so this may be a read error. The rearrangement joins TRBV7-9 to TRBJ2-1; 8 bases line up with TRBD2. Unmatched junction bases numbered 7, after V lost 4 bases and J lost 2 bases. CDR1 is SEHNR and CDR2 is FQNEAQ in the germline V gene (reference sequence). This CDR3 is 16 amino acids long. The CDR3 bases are TGTGCCAGCAGCTCACGTAGCGGGGCCCCCTACAATGAGCAGTTCTTC. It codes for CASSSRSGAPYNEQFF.

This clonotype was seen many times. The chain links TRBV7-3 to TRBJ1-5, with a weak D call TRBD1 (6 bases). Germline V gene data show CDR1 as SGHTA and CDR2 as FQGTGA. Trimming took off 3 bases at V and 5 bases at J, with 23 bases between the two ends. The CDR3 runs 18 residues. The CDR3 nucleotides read TGTGCCAGCAGCTTCATGAAGGGAGGGGGAATCGAAGATCAGCCCCAGCATTTT. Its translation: CASSFMKGGGIEDQPQHF.

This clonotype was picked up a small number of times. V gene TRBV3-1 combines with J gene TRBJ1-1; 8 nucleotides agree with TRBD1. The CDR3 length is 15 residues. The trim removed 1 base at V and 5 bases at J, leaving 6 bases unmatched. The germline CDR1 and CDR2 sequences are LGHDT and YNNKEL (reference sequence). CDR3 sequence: CASSQGYRGGTEAFF. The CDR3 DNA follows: TGTGCCAGCAGCCAAGGTTACAGGGGGGGTACTGAAGCTTTCTTT.

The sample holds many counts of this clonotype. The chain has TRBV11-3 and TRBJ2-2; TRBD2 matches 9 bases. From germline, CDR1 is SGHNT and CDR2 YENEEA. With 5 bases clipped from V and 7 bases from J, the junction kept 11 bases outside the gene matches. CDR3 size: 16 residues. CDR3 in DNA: TGTGCCAGCAGCCCAAGAGCTAGCGGGATGAACGGGGAGCTGTTTTTT. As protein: CASSPRASGMNGELFF.

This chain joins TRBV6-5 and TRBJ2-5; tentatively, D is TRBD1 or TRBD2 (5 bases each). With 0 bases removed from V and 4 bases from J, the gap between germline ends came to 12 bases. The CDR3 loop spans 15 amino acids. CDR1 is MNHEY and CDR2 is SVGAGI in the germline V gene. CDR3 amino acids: CASSYSFRGGETQYF. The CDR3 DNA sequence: TGTGCCAGCAGTTACTCGTTTCGTGGGGGAGAGACCCAGTACTTC.

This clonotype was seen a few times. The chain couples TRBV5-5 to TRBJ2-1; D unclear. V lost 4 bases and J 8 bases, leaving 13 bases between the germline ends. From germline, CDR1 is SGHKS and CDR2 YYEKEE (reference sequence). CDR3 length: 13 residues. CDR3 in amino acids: CASSRALFDEQFF. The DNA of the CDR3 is TGTGCCAGCAGCCGGGCCCTTTTCGATGAGCAGTTCTTC.

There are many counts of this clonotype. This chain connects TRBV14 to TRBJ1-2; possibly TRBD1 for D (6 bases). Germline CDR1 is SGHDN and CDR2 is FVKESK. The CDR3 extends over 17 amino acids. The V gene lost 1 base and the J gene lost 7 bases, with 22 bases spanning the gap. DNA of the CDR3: TGTGCCAGCAGCCAAGGAGGAACAGGGTTGGCTGAGGCTGGCTACACCTTC. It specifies CASSQGGTGLAEAGYTF. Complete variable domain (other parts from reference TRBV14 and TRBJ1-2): EAGVTQFPSHSVIEKGQTVTLRCDPISGHDNLYWYRRVMGKEIKFLLHFVKESKQDESGMPNNRFLAERTGGTYSTLKVQPAELEDSGVYFCASSQGGTGLAEAGYTFGSGTRLTVV.

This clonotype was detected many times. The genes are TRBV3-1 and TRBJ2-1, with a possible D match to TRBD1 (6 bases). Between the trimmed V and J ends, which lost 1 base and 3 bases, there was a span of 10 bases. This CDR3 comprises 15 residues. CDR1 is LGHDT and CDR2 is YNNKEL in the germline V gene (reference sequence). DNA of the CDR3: TGTGCCAGCAGCCAAGCGAGGACAGTCTACAATGAGCAGTTCTTC. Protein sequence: CASSQARTVYNEQFF.

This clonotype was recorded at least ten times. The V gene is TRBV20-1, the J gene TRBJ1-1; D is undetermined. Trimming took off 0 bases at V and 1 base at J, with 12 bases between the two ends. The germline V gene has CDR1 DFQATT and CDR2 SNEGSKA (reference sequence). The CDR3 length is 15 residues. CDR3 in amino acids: CSARDRLAANTEAFF. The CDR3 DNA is TGCAGTGCTAGAGATCGATTGGCAGCGAACACTGAAGCTTTCTTT.

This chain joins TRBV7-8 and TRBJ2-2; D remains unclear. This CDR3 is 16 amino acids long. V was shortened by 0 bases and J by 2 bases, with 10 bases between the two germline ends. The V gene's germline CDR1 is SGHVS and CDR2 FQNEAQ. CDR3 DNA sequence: TGTGCCAGCAGCTTAGCTTTAGGCACCAACACCGGGGAGCTGTTTTTT. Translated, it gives CASSLALGTNTGELFF.

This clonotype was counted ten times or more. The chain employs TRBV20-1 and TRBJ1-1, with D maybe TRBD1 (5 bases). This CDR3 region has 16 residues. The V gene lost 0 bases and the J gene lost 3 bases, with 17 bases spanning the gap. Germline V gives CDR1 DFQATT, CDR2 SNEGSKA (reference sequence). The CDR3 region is CSARDGGGGLDTEAFF. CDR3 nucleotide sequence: TGCAGTGCTAGAGACGGTGGGGGAGGTTTAGACACTGAAGCTTTCTTT.